Below, 3 T cell receptor beta chains from the same sample are listed, as sequenced in a study of STAT5B mutations in CD4+ large granular lymphocyte leukemia. The table came from immunoSEQ multiplex PCR; TCRdb's copy has only in-frame clones and leaves some out. The sample gives approximately 30,000 clones, 70% to 75% of which show up once; approximately 3% is in the top ten. Material: CD4+ T cells from blood buffy coats. The receptors were sampled from a human donor in good health.

This clone was picked up one time. The chain has TRBV7-2 and TRBJ2-3; D gene uncertain. Trimming cost V 4 bases and J 1 base, with 15 bases left between them. This CDR3 comprises 16 residues. Germline CDR1 reads SGHTA; CDR2 reads FQGNSA. DNA for the CDR3: TGTGCCAGCAGCTGGGTTAGAGCGTCCCGCACAGATACGCAGTATTTT. Translating gives CASSWVRASRTDTQYF.

The chain recombines TRBV15 with TRBJ1-2, with D possibly matching TRBD1 (5 bases). The CDR3 is 14 amino acids. CDR1 is LNHNV, CDR2 YYDKDF, per germline (reference sequence). V lost 2 bases and J lost 2, with 9 bases in between. The CDR3 protein is CATSRSGNNYGYTF. Written as DNA, the CDR3 is TGTGCCACCAGCAGATCAGGGAACAACTATGGCTACACCTTC. Full variable domain (missing parts from reference TRBV15 and TRBJ1-2): DAMVIQNPRYQVTQFGKPVTLSCSQTLNHNVMYWYQQKSSQAPKLLFHYYDKDFNNEADTPDNFQSRRPNTSFCFLDIRSPGLGDTAMYLCATSRSGNNYGYTFGSGTRLTVV.

The chain combines TRBV27 with TRBJ2-6; D call uncertain. V lost 5 bases to trimming and J lost 2 bases, with 7 bases between them. The CDR3 is 14 amino acids. Germline V gives CDR1 MNHEY, CDR2 SMNVEV (reference sequence). CDR3 residues: CASSRVAGANVLTF. Here the CDR3 DNA reads TGTGCCAGCAGTCGAGTGGCTGGGGCCAACGTCCTGACTTTC.